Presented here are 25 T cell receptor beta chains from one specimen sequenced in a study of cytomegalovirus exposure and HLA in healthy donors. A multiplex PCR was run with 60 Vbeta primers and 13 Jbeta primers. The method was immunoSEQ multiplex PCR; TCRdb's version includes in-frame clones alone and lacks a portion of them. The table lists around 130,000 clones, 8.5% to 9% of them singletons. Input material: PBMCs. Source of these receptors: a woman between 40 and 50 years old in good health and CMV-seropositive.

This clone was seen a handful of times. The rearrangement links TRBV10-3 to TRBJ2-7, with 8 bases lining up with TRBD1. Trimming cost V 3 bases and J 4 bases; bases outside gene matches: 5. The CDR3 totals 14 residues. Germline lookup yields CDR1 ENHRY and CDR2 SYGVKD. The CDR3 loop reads CAISDRGRSYEQYF. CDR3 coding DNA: TGTGCCATCAGTGACAGGGGGCGGTCTTACGAGCAGTACTTC.

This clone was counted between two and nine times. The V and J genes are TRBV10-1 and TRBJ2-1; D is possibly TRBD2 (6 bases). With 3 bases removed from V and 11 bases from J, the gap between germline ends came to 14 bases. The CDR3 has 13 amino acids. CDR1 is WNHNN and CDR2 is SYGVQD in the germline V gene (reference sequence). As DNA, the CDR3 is TGCGCCAGCAGTGACGGTCCAGGGAGGAAGCAGTTCTTC. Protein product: CASSDGPGRKQFF.

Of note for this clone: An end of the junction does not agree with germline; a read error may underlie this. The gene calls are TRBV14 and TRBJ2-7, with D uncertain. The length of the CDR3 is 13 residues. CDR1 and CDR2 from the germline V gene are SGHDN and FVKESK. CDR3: CASSQGSSYGQYF. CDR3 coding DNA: TGTGCCAGCAGCCAAGGTAGCTCCTACGGGCAGTACTTC.

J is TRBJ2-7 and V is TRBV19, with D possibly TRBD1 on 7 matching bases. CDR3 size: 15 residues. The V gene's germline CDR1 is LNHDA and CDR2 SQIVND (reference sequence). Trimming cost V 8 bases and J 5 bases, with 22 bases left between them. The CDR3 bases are TGTGCCAGTGCGCTAGCGCAGGGGGGCCGGCACGAGCAGTACTTC. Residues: CASALAQGGRHEQYF.

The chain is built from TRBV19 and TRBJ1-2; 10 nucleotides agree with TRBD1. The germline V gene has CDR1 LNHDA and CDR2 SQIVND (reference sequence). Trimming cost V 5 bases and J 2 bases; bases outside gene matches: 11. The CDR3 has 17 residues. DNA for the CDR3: TGTGCCAGTAGTCCCCTGACAGGGGGCGTTCCGAACTATGGCTACACCTTC. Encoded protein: CASSPLTGGVPNYGYTF.

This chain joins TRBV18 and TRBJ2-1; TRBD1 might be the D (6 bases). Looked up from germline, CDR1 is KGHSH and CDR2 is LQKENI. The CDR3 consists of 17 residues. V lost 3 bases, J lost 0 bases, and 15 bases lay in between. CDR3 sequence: CASSPRTAVGSYNEQFF. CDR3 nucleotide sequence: TGTGCCAGCTCACCTCGGACAGCCGTAGGCTCCTACAATGAGCAGTTCTTC.

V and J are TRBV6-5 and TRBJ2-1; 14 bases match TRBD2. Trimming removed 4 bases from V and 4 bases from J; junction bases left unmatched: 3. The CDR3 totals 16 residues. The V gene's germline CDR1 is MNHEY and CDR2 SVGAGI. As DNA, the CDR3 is TGTGCCAGCAGTTCGCGGACTAGCGGGGGGTACAATGAGCAGTTCTTC. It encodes CASSSRTSGGYNEQFF.

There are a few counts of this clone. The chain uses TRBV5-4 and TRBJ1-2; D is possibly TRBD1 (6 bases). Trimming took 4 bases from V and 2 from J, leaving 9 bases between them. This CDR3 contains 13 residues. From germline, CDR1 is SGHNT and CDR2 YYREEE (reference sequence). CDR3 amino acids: CASSDGTNYGYTF. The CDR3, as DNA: TGTGCCAGCAGCGACGGGACAAACTATGGCTACACCTTC.

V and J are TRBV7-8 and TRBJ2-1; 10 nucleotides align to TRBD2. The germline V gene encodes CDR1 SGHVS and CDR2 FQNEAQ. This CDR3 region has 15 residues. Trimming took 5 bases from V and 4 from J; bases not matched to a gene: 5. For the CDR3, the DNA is TGTGCCAGCAGCCAGCGGGGGGGTTTTTACAATGAGCAGTTCTTC. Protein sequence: CASSQRGGFYNEQFF.

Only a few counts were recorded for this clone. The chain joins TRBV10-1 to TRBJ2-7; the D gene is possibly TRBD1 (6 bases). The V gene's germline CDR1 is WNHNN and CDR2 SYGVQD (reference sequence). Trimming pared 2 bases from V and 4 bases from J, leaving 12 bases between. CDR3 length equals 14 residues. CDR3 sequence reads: CASSEGSGDYEQYF. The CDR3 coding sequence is TGCGCCAGCAGTGAGGGGTCAGGGGATTACGAGCAGTACTTC.

In DNA, the CDR3 is TGTGCCAGCAGCTTAAGAGTCGACTATGGCTACACCTTC. Protein sequence: CASSLRVDYGYTF. The chain couples TRBV7-6 to TRBJ1-2; no clear D gene. The V and J ends lost 2 bases and 3 bases respectively, with 7 bases between them. The germline gives CDR1 SGHVS, CDR2 FNYEAQ. The CDR3 sequence is 13 residues long.

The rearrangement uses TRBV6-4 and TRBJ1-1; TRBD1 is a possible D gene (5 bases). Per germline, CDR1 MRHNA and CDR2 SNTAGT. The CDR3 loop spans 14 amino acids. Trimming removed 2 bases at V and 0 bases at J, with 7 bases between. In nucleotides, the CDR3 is TGTGCCAGCAGTGACGGGGCGGTGAACACTGAAGCTTTCTTT. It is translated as CASSDGAVNTEAFF.

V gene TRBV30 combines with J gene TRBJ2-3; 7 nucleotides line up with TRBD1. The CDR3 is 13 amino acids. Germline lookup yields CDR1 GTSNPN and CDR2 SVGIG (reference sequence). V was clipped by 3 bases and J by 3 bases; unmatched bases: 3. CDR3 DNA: TGTGCCTGGAGCCAACAGGGGACAGATACGCAGTATTTT. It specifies CAWSQQGTDTQYF.

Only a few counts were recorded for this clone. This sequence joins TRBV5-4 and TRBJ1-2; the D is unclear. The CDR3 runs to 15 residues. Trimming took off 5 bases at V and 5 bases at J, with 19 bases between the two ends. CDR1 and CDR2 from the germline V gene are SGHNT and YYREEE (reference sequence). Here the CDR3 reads CASSSRHQEVYGYTF. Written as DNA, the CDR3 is TGTGCCAGCAGTTCGAGGCACCAGGAGGTGTATGGCTACACCTTC.

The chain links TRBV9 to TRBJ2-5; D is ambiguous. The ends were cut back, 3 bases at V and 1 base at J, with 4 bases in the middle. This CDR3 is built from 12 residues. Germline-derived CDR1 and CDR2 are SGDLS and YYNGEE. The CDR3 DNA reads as TGTGCCAGCAGCGGGGCCCAAGAGACCCAGTACTTC. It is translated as CASSGAQETQYF.

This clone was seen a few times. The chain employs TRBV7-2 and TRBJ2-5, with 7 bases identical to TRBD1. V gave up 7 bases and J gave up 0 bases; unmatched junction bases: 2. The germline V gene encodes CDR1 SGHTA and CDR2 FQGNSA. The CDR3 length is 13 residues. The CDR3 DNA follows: TGTGCCAGCACCAGGGGGTACCAAGAGACCCAGTACTTC. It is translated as CASTRGYQETQYF.

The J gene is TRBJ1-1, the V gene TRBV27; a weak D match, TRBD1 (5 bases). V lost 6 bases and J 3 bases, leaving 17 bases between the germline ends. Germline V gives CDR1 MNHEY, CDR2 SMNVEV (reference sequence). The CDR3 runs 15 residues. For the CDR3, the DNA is TGTGCCAGCAGCATTGGAGTTGGGGGGGACACTGAAGCTTTCTTT. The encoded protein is CASSIGVGGDTEAFF.

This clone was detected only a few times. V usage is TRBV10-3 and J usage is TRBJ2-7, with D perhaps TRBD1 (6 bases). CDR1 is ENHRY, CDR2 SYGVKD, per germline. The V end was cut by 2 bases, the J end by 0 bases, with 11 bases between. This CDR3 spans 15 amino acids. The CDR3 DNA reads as TGTGCCATCAGTGAGGAGGACAGATACTCCTACGAGCAGTACTTC. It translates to CAISEEDRYSYEQYF.

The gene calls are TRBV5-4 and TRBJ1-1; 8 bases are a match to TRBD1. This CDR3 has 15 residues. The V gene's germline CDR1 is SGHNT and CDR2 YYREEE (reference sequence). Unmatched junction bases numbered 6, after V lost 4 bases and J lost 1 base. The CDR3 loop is CASSTKQGGNTEAFF. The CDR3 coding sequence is TGTGCCAGCAGCACCAAACAGGGGGGGAACACTGAAGCTTTCTTT.

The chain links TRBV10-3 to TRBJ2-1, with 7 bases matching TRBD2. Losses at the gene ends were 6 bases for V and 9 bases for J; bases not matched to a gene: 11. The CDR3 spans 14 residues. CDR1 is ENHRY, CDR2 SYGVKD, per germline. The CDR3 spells CAISGLETRSEQFF. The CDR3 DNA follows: TGTGCCATCAGCGGACTAGAAACCCGCTCTGAGCAGTTCTTC.

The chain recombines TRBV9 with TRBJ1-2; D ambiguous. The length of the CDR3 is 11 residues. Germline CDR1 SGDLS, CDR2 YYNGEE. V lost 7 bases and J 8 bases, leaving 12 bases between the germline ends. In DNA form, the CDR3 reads TGTGCCAGCGCAACGGGATACGGCTACACCTTC. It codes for CASATGYGYTF.

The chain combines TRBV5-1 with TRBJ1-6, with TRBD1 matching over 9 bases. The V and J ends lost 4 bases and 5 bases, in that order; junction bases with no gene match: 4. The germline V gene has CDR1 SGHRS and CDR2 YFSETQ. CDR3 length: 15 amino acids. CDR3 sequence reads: CASSGWTGDNSPLHF. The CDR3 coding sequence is TGCGCCAGCAGCGGCTGGACAGGGGATAATTCACCCCTCCACTTT.

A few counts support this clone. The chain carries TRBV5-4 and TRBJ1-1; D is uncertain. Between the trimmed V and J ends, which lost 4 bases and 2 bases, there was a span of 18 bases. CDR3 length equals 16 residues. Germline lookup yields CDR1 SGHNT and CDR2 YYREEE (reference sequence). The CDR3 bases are TGTGCCAGCAGCCTGGCGAAGGGAGGGCCAAACACTGAAGCTTTCTTT. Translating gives CASSLAKGGPNTEAFF.

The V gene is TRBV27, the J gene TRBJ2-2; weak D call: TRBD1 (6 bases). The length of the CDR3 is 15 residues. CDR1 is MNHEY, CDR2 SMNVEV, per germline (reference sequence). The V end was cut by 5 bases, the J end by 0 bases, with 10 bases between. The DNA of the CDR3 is TGTGCCAGCAGTGCCCCAGGGGCGAACACCGGGGAGCTGTTTTTT. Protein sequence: CASSAPGANTGELFF.

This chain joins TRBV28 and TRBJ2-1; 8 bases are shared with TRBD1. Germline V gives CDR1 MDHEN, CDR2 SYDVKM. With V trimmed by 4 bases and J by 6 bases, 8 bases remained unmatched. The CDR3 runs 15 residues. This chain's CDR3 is CASSSPGQVGNEQFF. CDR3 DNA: TGTGCCAGCAGTTCTCCGGGACAGGTCGGCAATGAGCAGTTCTTC.